Listed below are T cell receptor beta chains from one sample, sequenced in a study of T-cell reconstitution after alpha-beta-depleted transplantation in children. In TCRdb, the PCR reads were re-called with MiXCR into one record per CDR3 protein. The profile shows hundreds of thousands of distinct CDR3 sequences, 13% of them singletons. The material sequenced was PBMCs, mostly from graft donor cells, taken 360 days after TCRalphabeta/CD19-depleted stem cell transplant. These receptors were taken from a male patient younger than 18 who had a stem cell transplant for acute myeloid leukemia, so the T cells may come from the graft donor. The CDR3 runs from the conserved cysteine through the conserved F or W. The D gene is left open where the match is weak. Clone size appears in some rows only: once, few, many, or a class for an expanded clone.

v_gene	j_gene	abundance	d_gene	CDR3aa	CDR3nt
TRBV28	TRBJ2-3	many	.	CASSFNGPPVRGTQYF	TGTGCCAGCAGTTTCAACGGGCCACCCGTTCGGGGTACGCAGTATTTT
TRBV18	TRBJ2-5	many	.	CASSPIIETQYF	TGTGCCAGCTCACCCATCATAGAGACCCAGTACTTC
TRBV20-1	TRBJ2-2	few	TRBD2	CSARGAGPPGELFF	TGCAGTGCTAGAGGAGCGGGACCCCCCGGGGAGCTGTTTTTT
TRBV28	TRBJ1-4	many	.	CASSPKARGLSEKLFF	TGTGCCAGCAGTCCTAAGGCCCGGGGGTTGAGTGAAAAACTGTTTTTT
TRBV20-1	TRBJ2-3	.	.	CSAQPEPSTDTQYF	TGCAGTGCACAACCGGAACCAAGCACAGATACGCAGTATTTT
TRBV12-3/TRBV12-4	TRBJ2-5	many	.	CASSLGSAETQYF	TGTGCCAGCAGTTTAGGAAGCGCTGAGACCCAGTACTTC
TRBV6-9	TRBJ1-2	few	.	CAPPTGANYGYTF	TGTGCCCCCCCAACGGGAGCTAACTATGGCTACACCTTC
TRBV2	TRBJ2-2	.	.	CASRETGRLNTGELFF	TGTGCCAGCAGAGAGACTGGACGGTTAAACACCGGGGAGCTGTTTTTT
TRBV5-1	TRBJ2-7	.	.	CASSLTPTRGYEQYF	TGCGCCAGCAGCTTGACACCAACCCGAGGCTACGAGCAGTACTTC
TRBV7-2	TRBJ1-2	few	.	CASSLGAGNLYGYTF	TGTGCCAGCAGCTTAGGAGCAGGGAATCTCTATGGCTACACCTTC
TRBV27	TRBJ1-4	.	.	CASSVVGTNEKLFF	TGTGCCAGCAGTGTGGTTGGTACTAATGAAAAACTGTTTTTT
TRBV27	TRBJ2-5	many	TRBD1	CASSPGTGGFQETQYF	TGTGCCAGCAGCCCTGGGACAGGGGGCTTCCAAGAGACCCAGTACTTC
TRBV6-4	TRBJ1-5	few	.	CASRKDGNSNQPQHF	TGTGCCAGCAGGAAGGACGGGAATAGCAATCAGCCCCAGCATTTT
TRBV7-9	TRBJ1-4	.	.	CANSSEGRGKLFF	TGTGCCAACAGCTCGGAGGGGAGGGGAAAACTGTTTTTT
TRBV5-1	TRBJ2-3	.	TRBD1	CASSLTGTGGAGTQYF	TGCGCCAGCAGCTTGACCGGGACAGGGGGCGCCGGGACGCAGTATTTT
TRBV4-2	TRBJ1-2	.	.	CASSQETPYGYTF	TGTGCCAGCAGCCAAGAGACCCCCTATGGCTACACCTTC
TRBV7-9	TRBJ2-1	many	.	CASSLAVGDLQQFF	TGTGCCAGCAGCTTAGCGGTCGGGGACTTACAGCAGTTCTTC
TRBV28	TRBJ2-7	few	TRBD2	CASSPRTSGSPYEQYF	TGTGCCAGCAGCCCCCGGACTAGCGGGAGTCCCTACGAGCAGTACTTC
TRBV7-3	TRBJ2-5	.	TRBD2	CASSLHTGLADQETQYF	TGTGCCAGCAGTTTACATACGGGACTAGCGGATCAAGAGACCCAGTACTTC
TRBV7-6	TRBJ2-5	few	.	CASSGGHQETQYF	TGTGCCAGCAGCGGAGGACACCAAGAGACCCAGTACTTC
TRBV15	TRBJ2-3	.	.	CATSRARLERVTQYF	TGTGCCACCAGCAGAGCGCGACTAGAAAGGGTTACGCAGTATTTT
TRBV20-1	TRBJ1-1	.	.	CSAPRYEITEAFF	TGCAGTGCTCCGAGGTACGAAATCACTGAAGCTTTCTTT
TRBV20-1	TRBJ2-7	few	.	CSASPGKGGYEQYF	TGCAGTGCTTCTCCGGGAAAAGGGGGCTACGAGCAGTACTTC
TRBV7-2	TRBJ1-1	.	.	CATQIQRLNTEAFF	TGTGCCACCCAGATACAGAGATTGAACACTGAAGCTTTCTTT
TRBV28	TRBJ2-5	.	TRBD2	CASSRLAGGDGETQYF	TGTGCCAGCTCCCGACTAGCGGGAGGGGATGGGGAGACCCAGTACTTC
TRBV5-8	TRBJ2-7	.	TRBD2	CASSSGTSETYEQYF	TGTGCCAGCAGTTCCGGGACTAGCGAGACCTACGAGCAGTACTTC
TRBV5-1	TRBJ2-1	many	.	CASSLGIGGEQFF	TGCGCCAGCAGCTTAGGAATCGGAGGTGAGCAGTTCTTC
TRBV28	TRBJ2-7	many	TRBD2	CASSFAGGAYEQYF	TGTGCCAGCAGTTTTGCGGGGGGCGCGTACGAGCAGTACTTC
TRBV20-1	TRBJ2-7	.	.	CSVAQASYEQYF	TGCAGTGTTGCTCAGGCCTCCTACGAGCAGTACTTC
TRBV7-2	TRBJ1-4	few	TRBD1	CASSLQGKLFF	TGTGCCAGCAGTTTACAGGGGAAACTGTTTTTT
TRBV6-4	TRBJ2-1	.	.	CASSDSQLSGYNEQFF	TGTGCCAGCAGTGACTCCCAACTTAGCGGCTACAATGAGCAGTTCTTC
TRBV2	TRBJ2-1	.	TRBD1	CASCSLVGTGSSYNEQFF	TGTGCCAGCTGCTCCCTCGTTGGGACAGGGAGCTCCTACAATGAGCAGTTCTTC
TRBV18	TRBJ2-1	.	.	CASSPQETNEQFF	TGTGCCAGCTCACCACAGGAAACTAATGAGCAGTTCTTC
TRBV24-1	TRBJ2-1	few	.	CATRRDNEQFF	TGTGCCACCAGACGAGACAATGAGCAGTTCTTC
TRBV5-1	TRBJ2-2	few	TRBD2	CASSPGLAGVDTGELFF	TGCGCCAGCAGCCCGGGACTAGCGGGAGTAGACACCGGGGAGCTGTTTTTT
TRBV24-1	TRBJ2-7	few	TRBD1	CATSDPGQGDSYEQYF	TGTGCCACCAGTGATCCCGGACAGGGGGACTCCTACGAGCAGTACTTC
TRBV7-2	TRBJ2-3	few	TRBD2	CASSLASGRNLDTQYF	TGTGCCAGCAGCTTAGCTAGCGGGAGGAACTTAGATACGCAGTATTTT
TRBV7-9	TRBJ2-3	.	.	CASSLRSGYTDTQYF	TGTGCCAGCAGCTTACGGAGCGGTTACACAGATACGCAGTATTTT
TRBV9	TRBJ2-3	few	.	CASSVRDVTDTQYF	TGTGCCAGCAGCGTCCGGGACGTCACAGATACGCAGTATTTT
TRBV5-1	TRBJ2-7	few	TRBD2	CASSQHRSGSFEQYF	TGCGCCAGCAGCCAACACCGCAGCGGGAGTTTCGAGCAGTACTTC
TRBV4-3	TRBJ2-3	few	TRBD1	CASSQVAGGTTDTQYF	TGCGCCAGCAGCCAAGTGGCAGGGGGTACCACAGATACGCAGTATTTT
TRBV7-6	TRBJ1-1	.	.	CASSSKNTEAFF	TGTGCCAGCAGCTCGAAGAACACTGAAGCTTTCTTT